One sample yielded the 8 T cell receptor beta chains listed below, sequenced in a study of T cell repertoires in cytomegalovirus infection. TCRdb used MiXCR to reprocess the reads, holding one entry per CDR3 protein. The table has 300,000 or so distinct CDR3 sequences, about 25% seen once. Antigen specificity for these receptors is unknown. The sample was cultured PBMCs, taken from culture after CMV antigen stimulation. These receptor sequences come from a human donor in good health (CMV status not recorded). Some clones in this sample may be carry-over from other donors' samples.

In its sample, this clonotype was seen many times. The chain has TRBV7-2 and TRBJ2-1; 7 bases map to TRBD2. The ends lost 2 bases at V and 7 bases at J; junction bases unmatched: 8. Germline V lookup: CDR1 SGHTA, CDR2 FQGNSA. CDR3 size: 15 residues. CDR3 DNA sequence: TGTGCCAGCAGCTTATACACAGCGGGATTTAATGAGCAGTTCTTC. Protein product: CASSLYTAGFNEQFF.

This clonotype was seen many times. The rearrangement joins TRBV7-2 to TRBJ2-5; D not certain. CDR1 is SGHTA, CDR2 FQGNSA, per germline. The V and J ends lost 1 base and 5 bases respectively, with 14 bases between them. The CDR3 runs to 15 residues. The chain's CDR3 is CASSLEAALWETQYF. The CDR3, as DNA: TGTGCCAGCAGCTTAGAGGCAGCCCTCTGGGAGACCCAGTACTTC.

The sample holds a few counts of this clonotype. The DNA for the CDR3 is TGTGCCAGCAGTTCGCAACCTCACTTGGCGAGTGGCTACACCTTC. This gives the protein CASSSQPHLASGYTF. The rearrangement joins TRBV28 to TRBJ1-2; D uncertain. Trimming left V 4 bases short and J 7 bases short, with 19 bases between. Germline V gene sequence: CDR1 MDHEN, CDR2 SYDVKM. The CDR3 is made up of 15 amino acids.

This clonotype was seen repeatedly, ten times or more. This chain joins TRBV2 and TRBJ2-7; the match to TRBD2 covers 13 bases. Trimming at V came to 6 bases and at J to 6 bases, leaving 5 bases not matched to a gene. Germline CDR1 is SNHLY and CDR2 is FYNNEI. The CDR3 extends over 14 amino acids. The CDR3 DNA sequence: TGTGCCAGCAGAACTAGCGGGAGGGTAGGCGAGCAGTACTTC. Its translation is CASRTSGRVGEQYF.

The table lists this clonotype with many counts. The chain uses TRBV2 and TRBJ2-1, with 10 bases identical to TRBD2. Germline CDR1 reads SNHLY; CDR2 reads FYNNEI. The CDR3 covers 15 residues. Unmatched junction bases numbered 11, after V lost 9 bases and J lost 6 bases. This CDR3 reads CARGLSGRAANEQFF. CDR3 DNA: TGTGCCAGGGGGCTGAGCGGGAGGGCCGCCAATGAGCAGTTCTTC.

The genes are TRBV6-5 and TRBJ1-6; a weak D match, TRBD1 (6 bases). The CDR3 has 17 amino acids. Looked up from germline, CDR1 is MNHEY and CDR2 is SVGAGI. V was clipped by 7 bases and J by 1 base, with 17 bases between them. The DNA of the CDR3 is TGTGCCAGCACCTTAGGGGGGGCTTGGTCCTATAATTCACCCCTCCACTTT. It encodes CASTLGGAWSYNSPLHF.

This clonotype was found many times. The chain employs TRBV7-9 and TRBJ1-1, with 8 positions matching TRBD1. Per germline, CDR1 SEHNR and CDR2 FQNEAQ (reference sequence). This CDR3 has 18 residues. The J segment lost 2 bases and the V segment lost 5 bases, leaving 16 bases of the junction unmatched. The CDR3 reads CASSPPGAGGGRNTEAFF. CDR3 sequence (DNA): TGTGCCAGCAGCCCACCCGGGGCAGGGGGCGGGCGAAACACTGAAGCTTTCTTT.

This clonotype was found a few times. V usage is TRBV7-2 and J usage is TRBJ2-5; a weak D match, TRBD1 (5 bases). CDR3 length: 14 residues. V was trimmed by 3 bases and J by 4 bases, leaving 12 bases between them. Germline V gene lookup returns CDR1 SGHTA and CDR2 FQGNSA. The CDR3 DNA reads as TGTGCCAGCAGCTTGGACAATTTCCGAGAGACCCAGTACTTC. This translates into CASSLDNFRETQYF.